This T cell receptor beta chain was sequenced in a study of blood T cells in healthy people across ages. Caucasian, healthy and from Russia, the donors were aged between about 6 and 100. Primed by a sample-barcoded 5' primer and a J-beta primer mix, a second PCR proceeded for roughly 7 to 12 cycles. TCRdb ran MiXCR on the 5' RACE reads and lists one entry per CDR3 protein. The sample lists about 730,000 distinct CDR3 sequences, roughly 44% occurring once. The V gene's germline CDR1 is DFQATT and CDR2 SNEGSKA (reference sequence). The V end lost 4 bases, the J end lost 13 bases, and 20 bases lay between the germline ends. The CDR3 covers 13 residues.

The rearrangement uses TRBV20-1 and TRBJ2-4; tentatively, D is TRBD2 (6 bases). The source is a woman in her fifties or sixties in good health. The material sequenced was blood. The CDR3 DNA reads as TGCAGTGCTATGGGAGCTAGTACACGGGAGCAGTACTTC. Residues: CSAMGASTREQYF.